This T cell receptor (beta chain) was sequenced in a study of cytomegalovirus exposure and HLA in healthy donors. As concerns this clone: The antigen is not known.

Whole-study findings and limits: Overall, approximately 150 TCR beta chains were annotated as cytomegalovirus-associated.

Amplification used 60 Vbeta primers and 13 Jbeta primers. The data were produced by immunoSEQ multiplex PCR, yet TCRdb's version contains in-frame clones alone and is incomplete. This table has 110,000 to 150,000 clones, about 80% appearing once. Sequenced material: PBMCs. This receptor was obtained from a man aged 40-55 years in good health and CMV-seronegative.

In DNA form, the CDR3 reads TGCAGCGTTGATTCAGACGGAAGAGGGAAGAACACTGAAGCTTTCTTT. Amino acids: CSVDSDGRGKNTEAFF. The V and J genes are TRBV29-1 and TRBJ1-1; D uncertain. Germline V gene sequence: CDR1 SQVTM, CDR2 ANQGSEA. This CDR3 has 16 residues. V lost 3 bases and J lost 1, with 18 bases in between.